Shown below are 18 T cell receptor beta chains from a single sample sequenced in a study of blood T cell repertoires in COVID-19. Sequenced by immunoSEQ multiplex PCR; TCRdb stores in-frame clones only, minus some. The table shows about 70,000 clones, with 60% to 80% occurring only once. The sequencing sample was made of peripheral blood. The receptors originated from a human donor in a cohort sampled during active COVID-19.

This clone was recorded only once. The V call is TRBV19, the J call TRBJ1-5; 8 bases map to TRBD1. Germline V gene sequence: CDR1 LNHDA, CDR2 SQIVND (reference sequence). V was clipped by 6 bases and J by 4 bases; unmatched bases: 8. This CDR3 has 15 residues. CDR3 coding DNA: TGTGCCAGTAGCTACGGGACAGGTCAAAATCAGCCCCAGCATTTT. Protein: CASSYGTGQNQPQHF.

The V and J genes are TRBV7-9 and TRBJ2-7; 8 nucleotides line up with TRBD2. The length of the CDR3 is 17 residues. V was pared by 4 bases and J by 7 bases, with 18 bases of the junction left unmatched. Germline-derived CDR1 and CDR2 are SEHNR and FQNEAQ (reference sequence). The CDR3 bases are TGTGCCAGCAGCTCAGTCGGGAGGGGCCCTCTGCTTGAGGAGCAGTACTTC. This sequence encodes CASSSVGRGPLLEEQYF.

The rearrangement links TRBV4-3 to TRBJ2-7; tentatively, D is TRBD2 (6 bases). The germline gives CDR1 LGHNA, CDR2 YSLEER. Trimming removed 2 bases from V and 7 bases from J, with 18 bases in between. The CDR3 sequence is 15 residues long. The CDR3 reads CASSQIAGQLREQYF. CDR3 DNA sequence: TGCGCCAGCAGCCAAATCGCGGGGCAGCTACGGGAGCAGTACTTC.

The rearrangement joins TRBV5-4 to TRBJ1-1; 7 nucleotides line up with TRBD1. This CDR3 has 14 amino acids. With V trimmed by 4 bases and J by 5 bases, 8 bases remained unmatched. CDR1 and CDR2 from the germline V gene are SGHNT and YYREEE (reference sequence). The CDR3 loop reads CASSLNDRVTEAFF. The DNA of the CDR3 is TGTGCCAGCAGCCTTAACGACAGGGTAACTGAAGCTTTCTTT.

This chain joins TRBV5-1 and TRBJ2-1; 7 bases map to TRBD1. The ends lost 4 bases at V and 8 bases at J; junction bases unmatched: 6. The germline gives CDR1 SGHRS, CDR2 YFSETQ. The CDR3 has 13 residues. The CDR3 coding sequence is TGCGCCAGCAGCGAACAGGGGAGCGATGAGCAGTTCTTC. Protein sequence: CASSEQGSDEQFF.

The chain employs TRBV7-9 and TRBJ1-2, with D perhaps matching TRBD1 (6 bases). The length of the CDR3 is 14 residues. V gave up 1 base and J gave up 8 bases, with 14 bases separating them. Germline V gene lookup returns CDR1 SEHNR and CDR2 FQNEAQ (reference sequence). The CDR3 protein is CASSLGSGGWGYTF. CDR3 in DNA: TGTGCCAGCAGCTTAGGAAGTGGGGGCTGGGGCTACACCTTC. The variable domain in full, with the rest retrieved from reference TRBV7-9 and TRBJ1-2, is DTGVSQNPRHKITKRGQNVTFRCDPISEHNRLYWYRQTLGQGPEFLTYFQNEAQLEKSRLLSDRFSAERPKGSFSTLEIQRTEQGDSAMYLCASSLGSGGWGYTFGSGTRLTVV.

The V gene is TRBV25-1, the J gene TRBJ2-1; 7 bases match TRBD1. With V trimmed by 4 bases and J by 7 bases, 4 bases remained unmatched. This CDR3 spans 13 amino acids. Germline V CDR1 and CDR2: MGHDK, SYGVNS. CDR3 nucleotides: TGTGCCAGCAGTGGTAGACAGGGAAATGAGCAGTTCTTC. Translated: CASSGRQGNEQFF.

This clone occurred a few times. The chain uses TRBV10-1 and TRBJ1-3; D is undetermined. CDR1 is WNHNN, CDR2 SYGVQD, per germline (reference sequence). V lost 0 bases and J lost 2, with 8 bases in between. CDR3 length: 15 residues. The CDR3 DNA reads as TGCGCCAGCAGTGAGTCGATTACGGCTGGAAACACCATATATTTT. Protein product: CASSESITAGNTIYF.

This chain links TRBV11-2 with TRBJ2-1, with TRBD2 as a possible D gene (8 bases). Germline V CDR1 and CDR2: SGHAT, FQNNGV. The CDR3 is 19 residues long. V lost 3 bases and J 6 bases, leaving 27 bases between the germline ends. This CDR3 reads CASSFVGKRGPYRGNEQFF. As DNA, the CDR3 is TGTGCCAGCAGCTTCGTGGGGAAGCGGGGGCCCTACAGGGGCAATGAGCAGTTCTTC.

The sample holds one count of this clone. CDR3 sequence: CASGYLGAETQYF. The DNA of the CDR3 is TGTGCTAGTGGCTACCTAGGGGCAGAGACCCAGTACTTC. The V and J genes are TRBV12-5 and TRBJ2-5, with a possible D match to TRBD1 (5 bases). Germline CDR1 reads LGHNT; CDR2 reads FRNRAP. The V end was cut by 6 bases, the J end by 4 bases, with 12 bases between. The CDR3 is 13 residues long.

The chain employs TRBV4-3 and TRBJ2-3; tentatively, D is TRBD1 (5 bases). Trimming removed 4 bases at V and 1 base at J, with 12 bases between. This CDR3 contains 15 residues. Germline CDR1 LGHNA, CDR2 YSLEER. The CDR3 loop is CASSLSQVGTDTQYF. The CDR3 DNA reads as TGCGCCAGCAGCCTGTCACAGGTGGGCACAGATACGCAGTATTTT.

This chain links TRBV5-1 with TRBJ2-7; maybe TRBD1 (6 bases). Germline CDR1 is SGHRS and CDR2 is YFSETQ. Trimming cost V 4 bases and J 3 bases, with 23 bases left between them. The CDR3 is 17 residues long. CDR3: CASSPPGTGPLLYEQYF. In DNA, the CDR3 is TGCGCCAGCAGCCCCCCGGGAACAGGGCCTCTACTCTACGAGCAGTACTTC.

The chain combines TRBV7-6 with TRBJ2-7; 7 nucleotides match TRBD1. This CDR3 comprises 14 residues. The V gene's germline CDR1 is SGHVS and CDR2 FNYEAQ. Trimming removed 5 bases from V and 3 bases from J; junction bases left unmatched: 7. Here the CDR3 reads CASSPQGQIYEQYF. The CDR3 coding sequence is TGTGCCAGCAGCCCCCAGGGACAGATCTACGAGCAGTACTTC.

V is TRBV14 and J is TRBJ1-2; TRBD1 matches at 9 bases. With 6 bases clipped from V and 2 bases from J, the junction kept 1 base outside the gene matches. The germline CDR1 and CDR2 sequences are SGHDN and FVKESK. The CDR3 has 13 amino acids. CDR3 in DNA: TGTGCCAGCAGAGGGACAGGGAACTATGGCTACACCTTC. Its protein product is CASRGTGNYGYTF.

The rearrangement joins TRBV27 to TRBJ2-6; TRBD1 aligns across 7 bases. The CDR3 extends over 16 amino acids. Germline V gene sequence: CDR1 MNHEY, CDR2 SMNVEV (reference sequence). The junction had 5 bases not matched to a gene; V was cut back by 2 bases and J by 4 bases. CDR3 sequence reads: CASSLTGARGANVLTF. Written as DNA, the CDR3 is TGTGCCAGCAGTTTAACAGGGGCGAGGGGGGCCAACGTCCTGACTTTC.

The CDR3 reads CASSLPGGNEKLFF. The CDR3 DNA sequence: TGTGCCAGCAGCTTACCCGGGGGTAATGAAAAACTGTTTTTT. The J gene is TRBJ1-4, the V gene TRBV7-9; possibly TRBD1 for D (5 bases). Germline CDR1 and CDR2: SEHNR and FQNEAQ (reference sequence). The length of the CDR3 is 14 residues. Trimming pared 2 bases from V and 4 bases from J, leaving 8 bases between.

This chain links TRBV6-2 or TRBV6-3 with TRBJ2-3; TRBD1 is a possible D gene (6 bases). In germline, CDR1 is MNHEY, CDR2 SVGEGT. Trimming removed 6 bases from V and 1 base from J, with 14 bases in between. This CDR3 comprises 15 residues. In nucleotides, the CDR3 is TGTGCCAGCAGCTGGACGGGACATCGCACAGATACGCAGTATTTT. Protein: CASSWTGHRTDTQYF.

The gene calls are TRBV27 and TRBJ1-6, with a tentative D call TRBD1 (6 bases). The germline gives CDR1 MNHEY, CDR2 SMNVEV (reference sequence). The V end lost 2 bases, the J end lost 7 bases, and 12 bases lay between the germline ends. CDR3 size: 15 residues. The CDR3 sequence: CASSLSRGVNSPLHF. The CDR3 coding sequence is TGTGCCAGCAGTTTAAGCAGGGGAGTCAATTCACCCCTCCACTTT.